The clone carrying this T cell receptor (beta chain) was seen a handful of times. Its specificity is unknown. The data belong to a study of T-cell memory formation after mild COVID-19. Whole-study findings and limits: Clones which contracted sat mainly in CM and EM if CD4+, and in EMRA if CD8+. That cross-reactive memory joined was suggested by some responding clones appearing in pre-infection memory.

TCRdb fed the 5' RACE reads into MiXCR, producing one record per CDR3 protein. The repertoire holds 90,000 to 130,000 distinct CDR3 sequences, 15% to 20% seen once, with over 4.5% in the top ten. V was cut by 3 bases and J by 4 bases, with 12 bases left in between. The CDR3 totals 13 residues. Germline loops: CDR1 DFQATT, CDR2 SNEGSKA (reference sequence). The chain is built from TRBV20-1 and TRBJ1-1; maybe TRBD1 (5 bases). This sequence originates from a man between 18 and 35 years old who had mild COVID-19 (a few samples of this study predate the infection). Cell type and time point are not known. The sequencing input was PBMCs or a T cell subset sorted from them (not recorded which). CDR3 in DNA: TGCAGTGCTAGGGCCGGGGCGGCCACTGAAGCTTTCTTT. Translation gives CSARAGAATEAFF.